This TCR beta chain was found in a study of cytomegalovirus exposure and HLA in healthy donors. The table lists this clone with a count of one. Healthy people donating bone marrow made up the donors. PCR amplification relied on 60 Vbeta primers (plus 13 Jbeta primers). Original handling: A follow-up analysis tallied tens of millions of unique TCR beta chains, some 9.9 million shared. Profiled with immunoSEQ multiplex PCR; TCRdb holds only in-frame clones, not every one. Clone size and V and J calls were adopted from that table, with D and trimming inferred from the DNA. Of 150,000 or so clones detected, about 83% appear once; the ten largest clones hold about 13%. This sequence originates from a man aged 35-49 years in good health and CMV-seropositive. What was sequenced was PBMCs.

The DNA of the CDR3 is TGTGCCAGCAGTTACCAACTATCGGGGATTGAGACCCAGTACTTC. Translated: CASSYQLSGIETQYF. The chain combines TRBV6-5 with TRBJ2-5; D is perhaps TRBD2 (5 bases). V was pared by 2 bases and J by 5 bases, with 15 bases between. This CDR3 spans 15 amino acids. Germline loops: CDR1 MNHEY, CDR2 SVGAGI.